These T cell receptor beta chains were read from a single sample in a study of cytomegalovirus exposure and HLA in healthy donors. Clones were sequenced by immunoSEQ multiplex PCR, and TCRdb holds only the in-frame ones, with some missing. The data include approximately 130,000 clones; the top ten clones carry 1.5% to 2%. The sample comprised PBMCs. All receptors come from a woman aged 55-70 years in good health and CMV-seronegative. Both conserved end residues are part of each CDR3. Each record gives: V gene, J gene, D gene, CDR3 DNA, CDR3 protein. The D gene is left open where the match is weak.

TRBV7-8,TRBJ1-4,TRBD1,TGTGCCAGCAGCTCGGACAGGCGGACGAGTAACAGAGAAAAACTGTTTTTT,CASSSDRRTSNREKLFF
TRBV5-1,TRBJ2-7,.,TGCGCCAGCAGCTTGAACGGAGTCTACTACGAGCAGTACTTC,CASSLNGVYYEQYF
TRBV5-4,TRBJ2-3,TRBD1,TGTGCCAGCAGCTGGGGACAGGGAAGCACAGATACGCAGTATTTT,CASSWGQGSTDTQYF
TRBV19,TRBJ2-7,.,TGTGCCAGTAGTGTGGGCCTCGCCTACGAGCAGTACTTC,CASSVGLAYEQYF
TRBV6-5,TRBJ1-2,TRBD1,TGTGCCAGCAGCCCAACAGGGGGCGGATCTGGCTACACCTTC,CASSPTGGGSGYTF
TRBV19,TRBJ1-2,.,TGTGCCAGTAAAGGGGCTACTCGGGGCTACACCTTC,CASKGATRGYTF
TRBV19,TRBJ2-4,TRBD2,TGTGCCAGTAGTACTATAGCGGGAGGGTTATCCAAAAACATTCAGTACTTC,CASSTIAGGLSKNIQYF
TRBV18,TRBJ2-7,.,TGTGCCAGCTCACCAGGGGGCAGAAGCTACGAGCAGTACTTC,CASSPGGRSYEQYF
TRBV19,TRBJ1-2,TRBD1,TGTGCCAGTAGTATGGGACAGCACTACACCTTC,CASSMGQHYTF
TRBV7-2,TRBJ2-1,TRBD2,TGTGCCAGCAGCTTAGGGACTAGCGGGAGTTACTACAATGAGCAGTTCTTC,CASSLGTSGSYYNEQFF
TRBV5-1,TRBJ2-7,TRBD2,TGCGCCAGCAGCGTCCCCGGGACTAGCGGGGGGGTGTACGAGCAGTACTTC,CASSVPGTSGGVYEQYF
TRBV2,TRBJ2-1,TRBD2,TGTGCCAGCTGCGGGGGAAGTGGGTACGGTGAGCAGTTCTTC,CASCGGSGYGEQFF
TRBV15,TRBJ2-3,.,TGTGCCACCAGCACCGGTCGTACCACAGATACGCAGTATTTT,CATSTGRTTDTQYF
TRBV6-5,TRBJ1-2,TRBD1,TGTGCCAGCAGCCGGACAGGGAACTATGGCTACACCTTC,CASSRTGNYGYTF
TRBV15,TRBJ1-1,.,TGTGCCACCAGCAGAGATCATACAGTAGAAGCTTTCTTT,CATSRDHTVEAFF
TRBV5-1,TRBJ1-6,.,TGCGCCAGCAGCTTGGGGGCAGCAAATAATTCACCCCTCCACTTT,CASSLGAANNSPLHF
TRBV4-2,TRBJ2-5,.,TGTGCCAGCAGCCAAGTAAGCGAGGAGACCCAGTACTTC,CASSQVSEETQYF
TRBV5-5,TRBJ1-1,TRBD1,TGTGCCAGCAGCCCCGGGACAGGGAACACTGAAGCTTTCTTT,CASSPGTGNTEAFF
TRBV29-1,TRBJ2-7,.,TGCAGCGTTGAAGATCCCGAGAGCTCCTACGAGCAGTACTTC,CSVEDPESSYEQYF
TRBV19,TRBJ2-2,.,TGTGCCAGTAGTACGGGGGATTCGGCCGGGGAGCTGTTTTTT,CASSTGDSAGELFF
TRBV19,TRBJ1-5,.,TGTGCCAGTAGTCTTGGCAGGGTGGGAAGCAATCAGCCCCAGCATTTT,CASSLGRVGSNQPQHF
TRBV7-9,TRBJ1-5,.,TGTGCCAGCAGCCCACAGGGTTTGGTCAATCAGCCCCAGCATTTT,CASSPQGLVNQPQHF
TRBV15,TRBJ1-5,TRBD1,TGTGCCACCAGCAGACGGGACAGGGGGCGCCTATTTAGCAATCAGCCCCAGCATTTT,CATSRRDRGRLFSNQPQHF
TRBV18,TRBJ2-3,.,TGTGCCAGCTCACCAGTTTACGGAGATACGCAGTATTTT,CASSPVYGDTQYF
TRBV11-2,TRBJ2-1,.,TGTGCCAGCAGCTTAGATAAGAGGCAGGGGCACTACAATGAGCAGTTCTTC,CASSLDKRQGHYNEQFF
TRBV10-1,TRBJ2-2,TRBD1,TGCGCCAGCAGTGATTTGGGACAGGGGGCCGGGGAGCTGTTTTTT,CASSDLGQGAGELFF
TRBV27,TRBJ2-3,TRBD2,TGTGCCAGCAGTTTTGCGGGAGCCCTCCCAGATACGCAGTATTTT,CASSFAGALPDTQYF
TRBV10-3,TRBJ1-1,TRBD1,TGTGCCATCAGTGAGGACAGGGGTTACACTGAAGCTTTCTTT,CAISEDRGYTEAFF
TRBV5-6,TRBJ2-1,.,TGTGCCAGCAGCCCTGACCAGGAAAGGATCTACAATGAGCAGTTCTTC,CASSPDQERIYNEQFF
TRBV7-6,TRBJ2-5,TRBD1,TGTGCCAGCAGCTTAACCGGACAGGCTCAAGAGACCCAGTACTTC,CASSLTGQAQETQYF
TRBV2,TRBJ2-5,.,TGTGCCAGCAGGGCCTCGGAGGGGATGGTGGAGACCCAGTACTTC,CASRASEGMVETQYF
TRBV29-1,TRBJ1-1,.,TGCAGCTTCAACGCATATCGGGACACTGAAGCTTTCTTT,CSFNAYRDTEAFF
TRBV5-8,TRBJ2-1,.,TGTGCCAGCAGCTTCGAGGGTAACAATGAGCAGTTCTTC,CASSFEGNNEQFF
TRBV6-1,TRBJ2-3,TRBD1,TGTGCCAGCAGCCGGGACAGGAACACAGATACGCAGTATTTT,CASSRDRNTDTQYF
TRBV28,TRBJ1-2,TRBD1,TGTGCCAGCAGTCTTCCTGGACAGGGGAACTATGGCTACACCTTC,CASSLPGQGNYGYTF
TRBV4-2,TRBJ1-5,.,TGTGCCAGCAGTGGGGGACAACCCAATCAGCCCCAGCATTTT,CASSGGQPNQPQHF
TRBV20-1,TRBJ1-2,.,TGCTATGCGGCAGGGAACTATGGCTACACCTTC,CYAAGNYGYTF
TRBV5-6,TRBJ1-3,.,TGTGCCAGCAGCTTGCCGTTCCAGGGCTCTGGAAACACCATATATTTT,CASSLPFQGSGNTIYF
TRBV5-8,TRBJ2-5,.,TGTGCCAGCAGCCCCAGGACATTTACACAAGAGACCCAGTACTTC,CASSPRTFTQETQYF
TRBV9,TRBJ2-3,TRBD1,TGTGCCAGCAGCGCCACTGGGTTGGGACAGAGCACAGATACGCAGTATTTT,CASSATGLGQSTDTQYF
TRBV28,TRBJ2-3,.,TGTGCCAGCTCAGTTCATTGGGCTAGCACAGATACGCAGTATTTT,CASSVHWASTDTQYF
TRBV5-1,TRBJ1-5,.,TGCGCCAGCAGCTTGGAGGCAGGGAATCAGCCCCAGCATTTT,CASSLEAGNQPQHF
TRBV7-9,TRBJ2-1,.,TGTGCCAGCAGCCCCCCTCGGAGTCGCTCCTACAATGAGCAGTTCTTC,CASSPPRSRSYNEQFF
TRBV15,TRBJ2-3,.,TGTGCCACCAGCAGAGATGGCGGTACAGATACGCAGTATTTT,CATSRDGGTDTQYF
TRBV5-1,TRBJ1-2,TRBD1,TGCGCCAGCAGCTATCCCCGGGACAGGACGGGCGGCTACACCTTC,CASSYPRDRTGGYTF
TRBV6-1,TRBJ2-7,.,TGTGCCAGCAGTGTTGGTAGGGGGAACTCCTACGAGCAGTACTTC,CASSVGRGNSYEQYF
TRBV6-1,TRBJ1-3,TRBD1,TGTGCCAGCAGTAATACAGGGGCCGGAAACACCATATATTTT,CASSNTGAGNTIYF
TRBV7-9,TRBJ2-3,TRBD2,TGTGCCAGCAGCGGAGCGGGAGCGAGCACAGATACGCAGTATTTT,CASSGAGASTDTQYF
TRBV6-6,TRBJ1-1,.,TGTGCCAGCAGTTATCCAGGGGATAACACTGAAGCTTTCTTT,CASSYPGDNTEAFF
TRBV6-5,TRBJ2-1,.,TGTGCCAGCAGTTACTCGACTGGCGGGACGGGTAATGAGCAGTTCTTC,CASSYSTGGTGNEQFF
TRBV7-2,TRBJ1-2,.,TGTGCCAGCAGCTTAGGAACAGGGCGGTATGGCTACACCTTC,CASSLGTGRYGYTF